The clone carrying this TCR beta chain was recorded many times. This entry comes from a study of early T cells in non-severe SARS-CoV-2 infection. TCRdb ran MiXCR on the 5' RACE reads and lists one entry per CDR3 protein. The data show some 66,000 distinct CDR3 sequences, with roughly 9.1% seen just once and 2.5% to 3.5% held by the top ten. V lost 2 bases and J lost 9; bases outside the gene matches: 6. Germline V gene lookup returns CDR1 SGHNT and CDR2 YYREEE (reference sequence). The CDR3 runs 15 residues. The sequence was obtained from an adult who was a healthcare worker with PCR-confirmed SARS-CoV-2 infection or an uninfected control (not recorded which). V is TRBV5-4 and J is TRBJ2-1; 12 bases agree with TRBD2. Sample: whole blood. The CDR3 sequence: CASSLRTSGTGEQFF. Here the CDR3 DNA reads TGTGCCAGCAGCTTACGGACTAGCGGGACGGGTGAGCAGTTCTTC.